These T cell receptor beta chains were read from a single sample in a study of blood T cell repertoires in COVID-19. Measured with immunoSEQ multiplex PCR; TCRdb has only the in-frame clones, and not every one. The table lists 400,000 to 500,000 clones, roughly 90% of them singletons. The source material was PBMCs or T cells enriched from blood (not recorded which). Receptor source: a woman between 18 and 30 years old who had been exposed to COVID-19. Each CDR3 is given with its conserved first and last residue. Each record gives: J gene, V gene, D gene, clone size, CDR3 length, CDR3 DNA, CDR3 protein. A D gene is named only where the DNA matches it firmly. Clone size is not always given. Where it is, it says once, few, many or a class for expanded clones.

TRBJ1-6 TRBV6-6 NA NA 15 TGTGCCAGCAGTTTTTCACAGGGTGGGAATTCACCCCTCCACTTT CASSFSQGGNSPLHF
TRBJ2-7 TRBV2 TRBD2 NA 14 TGTGCCAGCAGTGGGACTAGCGGGTCCTACGAGCAGTACTTC CASSGTSGSYEQYF
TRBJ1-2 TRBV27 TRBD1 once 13 TGTGCCAGCACTGAGGGGGCGGGGTATGGCTACACCTTC CASTEGAGYGYTF
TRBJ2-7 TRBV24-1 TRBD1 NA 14 TGTGCCACCAGTGCCGCGGACAGGGGAAGAGAGCAGTACTTC CATSAADRGREQYF
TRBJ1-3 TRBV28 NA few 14 TGTGCCAGCATCAATTCAGGGTCTGGAAACACCATATATTTT CASINSGSGNTIYF
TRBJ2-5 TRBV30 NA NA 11 TGTGCCTGGGGTGTCTCAGAGACCCAGTACTTC CAWGVSETQYF
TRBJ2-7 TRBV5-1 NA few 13 TGCGCCAGCAGCTTGGGTACTACCAACGAGCAGTACTTC CASSLGTTNEQYF
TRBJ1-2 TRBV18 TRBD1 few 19 TGTGCCAGCTCACCGATAACCGGGACAGGGGACCTCCAAAAGGGTGGCTACACCTTC CASSPITGTGDLQKGGYTF
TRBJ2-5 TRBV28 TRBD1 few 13 TGTGCCAGCAGTTATAACAGGGGAGAGACCCAGTACTTC CASSYNRGETQYF
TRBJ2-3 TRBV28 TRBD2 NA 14 TGTGCCAGCAGGTCGGGGGGAACCACAGATACGCAGTATTTT CASRSGGTTDTQYF
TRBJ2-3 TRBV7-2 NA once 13 TGTGCCAGCAGCTTAGAAGTACGGGGTACGCAGTATTTT CASSLEVRGTQYF
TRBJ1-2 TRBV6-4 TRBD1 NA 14 TGTGCCAGCAGAGCCGGGACAGGGACCTATGGCTACACCTTC CASRAGTGTYGYTF
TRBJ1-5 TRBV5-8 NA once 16 TGTGCCAGCAGCTTCCGTAGGGAGGGAACCAATCAGCCCCAGCATTTT CASSFRREGTNQPQHF
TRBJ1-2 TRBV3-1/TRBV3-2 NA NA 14 TGTGCCAGCAGCCAAGACGGAGGGATAGGCGGCTACACCTTC CASSQDGGIGGYTF
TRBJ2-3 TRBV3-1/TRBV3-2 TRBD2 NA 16 TGTGCCAGCAGCCAAGTTTCTAGCGGGGTCACAGATACGCAGTATTTT CASSQVSSGVTDTQYF
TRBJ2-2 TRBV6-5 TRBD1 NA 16 TGTGCCAGCAGTTACTCGGGACAGGGCTTGTCCGGGGAGCTGTTTTTT CASSYSGQGLSGELFF
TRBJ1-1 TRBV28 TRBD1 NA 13 TGTGCCAGCAGCTACAGGGGGGGAACTGAAGCTTTCTTT CASSYRGGTEAFF
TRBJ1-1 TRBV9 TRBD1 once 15 TGTGCCAGCAGCGTAGGAGGGACAGGGGGATCTGAAGCTTTCTTT CASSVGGTGGSEAFF
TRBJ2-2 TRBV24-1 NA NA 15 TGTGCCACCAGTGGAAATTGGGAGCAAGGGGGGGAGCTGTTTTTT CATSGNWEQGGELFF
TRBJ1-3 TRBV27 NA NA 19 TGTGCCAGCAGTTCATCCACCCTCAGGGGTGTATTCTCTGGAAACACCATATATTTT CASSSSTLRGVFSGNTIYF
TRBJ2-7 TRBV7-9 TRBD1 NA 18 TGTGCCAGCAGCTTAGGAGGCGGCCTCCGGGACAGAAGAGAAGAGCAGTACTTC CASSLGGGLRDRREEQYF
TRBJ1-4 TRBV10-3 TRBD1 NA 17 TGTGCCATCAGTGAGTCGAGTAAGGGGGCTCTTAATGAAAAACTGTTTTTT CAISESSKGALNEKLFF
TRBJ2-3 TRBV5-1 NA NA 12 TGCGCCAGCAGCTTATACACAGATACGCAGTATTTT CASSLYTDTQYF
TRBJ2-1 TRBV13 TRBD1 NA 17 TGTGCCAGCAGCTTAGGGACAGGGGGAATTGGCTACAATGAGCAGTTCTTC CASSLGTGGIGYNEQFF
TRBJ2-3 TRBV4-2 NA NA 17 TGTGCCAGCAGCCAAGCTTCCCTAGAAAAAAGCACAGATACGCAGTATTTT CASSQASLEKSTDTQYF
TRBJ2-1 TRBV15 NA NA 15 TGTGCCACCAGCATCGACCGGAGCTCCTACAATGAGCAGTTCTTC CATSIDRSSYNEQFF
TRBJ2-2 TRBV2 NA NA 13 TGTGCCAGCAGTGTGGTTAGTCCCGGGGAGCTGTTTTTT CASSVVSPGELFF
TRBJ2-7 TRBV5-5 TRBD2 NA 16 TGTGCCAGCAGATCCTGGGGGAGGGAGGTTTCCTACGAGCAGTACTTC CASRSWGREVSYEQYF
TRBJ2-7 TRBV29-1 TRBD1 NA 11 TGCAGCGCCGGACAGGGTCACGAGCAGTACTTC CSAGQGHEQYF
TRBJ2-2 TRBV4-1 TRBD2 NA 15 TGCGCCAGCAGCAGTAGCGGGGTGGACACCGGGGAGCTGTTTTTT CASSSSGVDTGELFF
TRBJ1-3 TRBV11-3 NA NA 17 TGTGCCAGCAGCTTAGATCTACAGGCCCTCTTCAAGGACACCATATATTTT CASSLDLQALFKDTIYF
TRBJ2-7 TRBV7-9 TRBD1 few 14 TGTGCCAGCAGCCGAGGGACAGACTCCTACGAGCAGTACTTC CASSRGTDSYEQYF
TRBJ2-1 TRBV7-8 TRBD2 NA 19 TGTGCCAGCAGCCCTTTTAAACCTAAGAGCGGGGGGGCCCCCAATGAGCAGTTCTTC CASSPFKPKSGGAPNEQFF
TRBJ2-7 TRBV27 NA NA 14 TGTGCCAGCGCGTCTCACCTTAACTCCTACGAGCAGTACTTC CASASHLNSYEQYF
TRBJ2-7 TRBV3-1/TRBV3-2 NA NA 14 TGTGCCAGCAGCCCCGACGGGGTAGTATACGAGCAGTACTTC CASSPDGVVYEQYF
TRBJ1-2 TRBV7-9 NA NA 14 TGTGCCAGCAGCTTAGCGCAGGGGAACTATGGCTACACCTTC CASSLAQGNYGYTF
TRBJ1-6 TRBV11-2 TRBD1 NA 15 TGTGCCAGCAGCTTAGTGGGACAGGGACATTCACCCCTCCACTTT CASSLVGQGHSPLHF
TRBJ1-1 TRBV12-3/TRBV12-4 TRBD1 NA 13 TGTGCCAGCAGCTTCGGACAGGCCCGAGTGGGGTACTTT CASSFGQARVGYF
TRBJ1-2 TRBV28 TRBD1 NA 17 TGTGCCAGCACCAAACCGGGGACAGGGGTCCGTGGGAGCGGCTACACCTTC CASTKPGTGVRGSGYTF
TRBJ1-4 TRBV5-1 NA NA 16 TGCGCCAGCAGCTTAGCCGCCCCGGGGATGGATGAAAAACTGTTTTTT CASSLAAPGMDEKLFF
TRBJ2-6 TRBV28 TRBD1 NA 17 TGTGCCAGCAGTTTCCGGACAGGGGCCCCTGGGGCCAACGTCCTGACTTTC CASSFRTGAPGANVLTF
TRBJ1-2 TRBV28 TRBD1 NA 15 TGTGCCAGCAGTCCCCTCTCCGGGACAGGGGAGGGCTACACCTTC CASSPLSGTGEGYTF
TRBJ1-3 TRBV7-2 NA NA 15 TGTGCCAGCAGCTTAGTAGTGAGCTCTGGAAACACCATATATTTT CASSLVVSSGNTIYF
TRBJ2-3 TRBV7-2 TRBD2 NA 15 TGTGCCAGCAGCTCTTTAGCGGGAGGGCCCGATACGCAGTATTTT CASSSLAGGPDTQYF
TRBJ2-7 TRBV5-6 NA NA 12 TGTGCCAGCAGCTTGTTCAGTTACGAGCAGTACTTC CASSLFSYEQYF
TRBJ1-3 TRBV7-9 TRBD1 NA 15 TGTGCCAGCCTCGTGACAGGGGGTCCCGGAAACACCATATATTTT CASLVTGGPGNTIYF
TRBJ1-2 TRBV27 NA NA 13 TGTGCCAGCAGTTTGAAAGGGACTAAGGGCTACACCTTC CASSLKGTKGYTF
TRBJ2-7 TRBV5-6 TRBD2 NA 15 TGTGCCAGCAGCGTCGGGACTAGCGGGACATACGAGCAGTACTTC CASSVGTSGTYEQYF
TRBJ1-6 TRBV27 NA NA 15 TGTGCCAGCAGTTTACAGGGAATCGACCGTGGGACCCTCCACTTT CASSLQGIDRGTLHF
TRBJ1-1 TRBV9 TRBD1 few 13 TGTGCCAGCAGCGTCACAGGGGGCACTGAAGCTTTCTTT CASSVTGGTEAFF
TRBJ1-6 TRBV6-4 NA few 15 TGTGCCAGCAGTGACTCAGAGACAGATAATTCACCCCTCCACTTT CASSDSETDNSPLHF
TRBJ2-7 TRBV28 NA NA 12 TGTGCCAGCAGTCTCAGGGGACACGAGCAGTACTTC CASSLRGHEQYF
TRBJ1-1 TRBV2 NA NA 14 TGTGCCAGCAGTGAAGGAGGGTTGAACACTGAAGCTTTCTTT CASSEGGLNTEAFF
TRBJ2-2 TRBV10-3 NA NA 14 TGTGCCATCAGCCACACCGAGGTGACCGGGGAGCTGTTTTTT CAISHTEVTGELFF
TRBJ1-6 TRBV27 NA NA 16 TGTGCCAGCAGTCTAAGGGCCGCTGGGGGGAATTCACCCCTCCACTTT CASSLRAAGGNSPLHF
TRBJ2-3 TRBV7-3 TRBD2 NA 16 TGTGCCAGCAGCTCCGCGGGGGGTGCTAGCACAGATACGCAGTATTTT CASSSAGGASTDTQYF